This T cell receptor beta chain was identified in a study of T cells in women clearing cervical HPV infection. On this clone: The read terminates 3 residues ahead of where the CDR3 ends, so the germline J gene completes it.

This CDR3 comprises 13 residues. Germline values: CDR1 KGHSH, CDR2 LQKENI. Trimming pared 6 bases from V and 1 base from J, leaving 9 bases between. Sequencing used immunoSEQ multiplex PCR; TCRdb keeps in-frame clones, though not all of them. This sample's table reports approximately 34,000 clones. This receptor was identified in a woman between 18 and 75 years old with a cervical HPV16 infection that either progressed to CIN3+ or cleared (not recorded which). The V call is TRBV18, the J call TRBJ1-1; no clear D. The sample taken for sequencing was blood buffy coat. CDR3 loop: CASSQAGNTEAFF. Partial CDR3 DNA: TGTGCCAGCTCCCAAGCAGGGAACACTGAA.